These 32 T cell receptor beta chains originate from one sample sequenced in a study of blood T cell repertoires in COVID-19 (dated by TCRdb to the early 2020s). Libraries were prepared through the immunoSEQ multiplex PCR assay. TCRdb mirrors the immuneACCESS table, restricted to in-frame sequences. Some clones are absent from its copies; in checked studies, under half trace to an unresolved V gene, and the reason for the others is unknown. This sample has more than 95,000 clones in its table, and about 90% of those were observed once. 3% to 3.5% of the sample goes to the ten largest clones. Sequenced: peripheral blood. These receptors came from a human donor in a cohort sampled during active COVID-19.

The chain carries TRBV28 and TRBJ2-1; 10 nucleotides agree with TRBD2. CDR3 length: 15 amino acids. The V segment lost 8 bases and the J segment 1 base; nucleotides outside the gene matches: 5. Germline assignment: CDR1 MDHEN and CDR2 SYDVKM. The CDR3 region is CASASGSRSYNEQFF. CDR3 DNA: TGTGCCAGCGCTAGCGGGAGTAGGTCCTACAATGAGCAGTTCTTC.

The chain joins TRBV11-2 to TRBJ2-5, with D perhaps matching TRBD2 (5 bases). The length of the CDR3 is 16 residues. The V end was cut by 2 bases, the J end by 0 bases, with 13 bases between. Germline assignment: CDR1 SGHAT and CDR2 FQNNGV. The CDR3 region has the DNA TGTGCCAGCAGCTTATCCCGGACTGTGTACCAAGAGACCCAGTACTTC. This gives the protein CASSLSRTVYQETQYF.

J is TRBJ1-2 and V is TRBV6-5, with a possible D match to TRBD1 (6 bases). Germline CDR1 reads MNHEY; CDR2 reads SVGAGI. This CDR3 contains 15 residues. Trimming shortened V by 6 bases and J by 7 bases, and 21 bases separated the two germline ends. The CDR3 DNA reads TGTGCCAGCAGAAAAATCCCGGGACATGGGCCTGGCTACACCTTC. It specifies CASRKIPGHGPGYTF.

The genes are TRBV7-7 and TRBJ2-2; TRBD2 matches at 9 bases. This CDR3 is 17 amino acids long. Germline trimming cut 1 base from V and 7 bases from J; bases unmatched to any gene: 10. Germline V lookup: CDR1 SSHAT, CDR2 FNYEAQ (reference sequence). This CDR3 reads CASSLDSGSGFDGELFF. The DNA of the CDR3 is TGTGCCAGCAGCTTAGATAGCGGGAGTGGATTTGACGGGGAGCTGTTTTTT.

The chain joins TRBV7-8 to TRBJ1-5; no firm D call. Trimming took off 1 base at V and 3 bases at J, with 7 bases between the two ends. Per germline, CDR1 SGHVS and CDR2 FQNEAQ. The CDR3 loop spans 14 amino acids. The CDR3 DNA sequence: TGTGCCAGCAGCTTAGGTGTCAACAATCAGCCCCAGCATTTT. Its translation: CASSLGVNNQPQHF.

The chain recombines TRBV4-3 with TRBJ2-5, with D tentatively TRBD2 (6 bases). The V and J ends lost 4 bases and 2 bases respectively, with 17 bases between them. The CDR3 is made up of 16 amino acids. Per germline, CDR1 LGHNA and CDR2 YSLEER. The CDR3 here is CASSPRRASDQETQYF. The CDR3 DNA reads as TGCGCCAGCAGCCCTCGAAGGGCTAGCGATCAAGAGACCCAGTACTTC.

J is TRBJ1-1 and V is TRBV6-2 or TRBV6-3; D not resolved. CDR1 MNHEY and CDR2 SVGEGT come from the germline V gene. This CDR3 region has 14 residues. V was clipped by 2 bases and J by 2 bases, with 9 bases between them. This CDR3 reads CASSYGLLNTEAFF. The CDR3, as DNA: TGTGCCAGCAGTTACGGACTGCTAAACACTGAAGCTTTCTTT.

This rearrangement joins TRBV4-2 to TRBJ2-5, with TRBD1 as a possible D gene (5 bases). The CDR3 loop spans 14 amino acids. Germline V lookup: CDR1 LGHNA, CDR2 YNFKEQ. Trimming pared 3 bases from V and 5 bases from J, leaving 13 bases between. CDR3 coding DNA: TGTGCCAGCAGCCAGACCAGGGCAGGGGAGACCCAGTACTTC. It is translated as CASSQTRAGETQYF.

This rearrangement joins TRBV19 to TRBJ2-7; D might be TRBD2 (5 bases). Trimming took 4 bases from V and 4 from J, leaving 17 bases between them. Looked up from germline, CDR1 is LNHDA and CDR2 is SQIVND (reference sequence). This CDR3 spans 15 amino acids. CDR3 loop: CASSTPSPASYEQYF. CDR3 in DNA: TGTGCCAGTAGTACCCCTAGCCCCGCTTCATACGAGCAGTACTTC.

This clone was recorded many times. V and J are TRBV5-6 and TRBJ1-4; 9 bases map to TRBD1. J lost 3 bases, V lost 5 bases, and 8 bases had no gene match. CDR1 and CDR2 (germline): SGHDT, YYEEEE. The CDR3 totals 16 residues. This CDR3 is CASRKQGAGANEKLFF. The CDR3 DNA reads as TGTGCCAGCAGGAAACAGGGGGCAGGGGCTAATGAAAAACTGTTTTTT.

Here the CDR3 DNA reads TGTGCCAGCAGTTATATTCCGACTGAAGCTTTCTTT. It encodes CASSYIPTEAFF. The chain links TRBV6-2 or TRBV6-3 to TRBJ1-1; D gene unclear. The CDR3 consists of 12 residues. The V end lost 3 bases, the J end lost 5 bases, and 7 bases lay between the germline ends. CDR1 is MNHEY and CDR2 is SVGEGT in the germline V gene.

The V gene is TRBV11-2, the J gene TRBJ1-1, with a possible D match to TRBD1 (5 bases). Germline CDR1 reads SGHAT; CDR2 reads FQNNGV. The CDR3 sequence is 15 residues long. The V end was cut by 1 base, the J end by 6 bases, with 15 bases between. DNA of the CDR3: TGTGCCAGCAGCTTAGGACAGTCATTTTGGCCTGAAGCTTTCTTT. Amino acids: CASSLGQSFWPEAFF.

This clone was recorded a few times. The chain links TRBV5-1 to TRBJ2-3, with TRBD1 matching over 7 bases. Germline CDR1 and CDR2: SGHRS and YFSETQ. Trimming took 0 bases from V and 2 from J; bases not matched to a gene: 9. CDR3 size: 17 residues. In nucleotides, the CDR3 is TGCGCCAGCAGCTTGGGCCACCGGGACAGCCACACAGATACGCAGTATTTT. Its translation is CASSLGHRDSHTDTQYF.

Note on this clone: This same CDR3 is encoded by further DNA sequences in the sample. The chain joins TRBV29-1 to TRBJ1-5, with D tentatively TRBD1 (6 bases). This CDR3 is built from 13 residues. From germline, CDR1 is SQVTM and CDR2 ANQGSEA. Between the trimmed V and J ends, which lost 4 bases and 7 bases, there was a span of 14 bases. The CDR3 here is CSVGDRNGQPQHF. The CDR3 DNA sequence: TGCAGCGTTGGCGACAGGAATGGGCAGCCCCAGCATTTT.

This chain connects TRBV18 to TRBJ1-1; D gene unclear. Germline loops: CDR1 KGHSH, CDR2 LQKENI. Trimming left V 0 bases short and J 5 bases short, with 7 bases between. The CDR3 contains 13 residues. DNA of the CDR3: TGTGCCAGCTCACCACCTCCGGGGACTGAAGCTTTCTTT. Protein sequence: CASSPPPGTEAFF.

This chain links TRBV5-1 with TRBJ2-7; the D gene is possibly TRBD1 (6 bases). Per the germline V gene, CDR1 is SGHRS and CDR2 is YFSETQ. The V end was cut by 4 bases, the J end by 0 bases, with 14 bases between. The CDR3 runs 15 residues. The CDR3 is CASSRGTESSYEQYF. CDR3 DNA: TGCGCCAGCAGCAGGGGGACGGAGAGCTCCTACGAGCAGTACTTC. Using reference TRBV5-1 and TRBJ2-7 for the parts outside the CDR3, the full variable domain is KAGVTQTPRYLIKTRGQQVTLSCSPISGHRSVSWYQQTPGQGLQFLFEYFSETQRNKGNFPGRFSGRQFSNSRSEMNVSTLELGDSALYLCASSRGTESSYEQYFGPGTRLTVT.

The CDR3 loop reads CASSQSGGPPDTQYF. CDR3 nucleotide sequence: TGTGCCAGCAGCCAGTCAGGGGGGCCCCCAGATACGCAGTATTTT. This chain joins TRBV6-2 or TRBV6-3 and TRBJ2-3; D might be TRBD1 (7 bases). The CDR3 runs 15 residues. The germline V and J ends were trimmed by 6 bases and 4 bases, with 17 bases remaining between them. Germline V CDR1 and CDR2: MNHEY, SVGEGT.

The chain recombines TRBV3-1 (or the pseudogene TRBV3-2) with TRBJ1-2, with D possibly TRBD1 on 5 matching bases. CDR1 is LGHDT, CDR2 YNNKEL, per germline (reference sequence). The CDR3 contains 13 residues. V was clipped by 4 bases and J by 7 bases, with 13 bases between them. As DNA, the CDR3 is TGTGCCAGCAGCCGGCGGGACGGTTCTGGCTACACCTTC. It codes for CASSRRDGSGYTF.

The chain is built from TRBV6-5 and TRBJ2-7; the D is unclear. CDR1 is MNHEY, CDR2 SVGAGI, per germline. V lost 0 bases to trimming and J lost 3 bases, with 6 bases between them. This CDR3 has 13 residues. DNA for the CDR3: TGTGCCAGCAGTTACTCTCGACACTACGAGCAGTACTTC. Protein product: CASSYSRHYEQYF.

This clone was seen once. This chain connects TRBV10-1 to TRBJ2-2; 10 bases fit TRBD2. CDR3 length: 17 residues. Germline assignment: CDR1 WNHNN and CDR2 SYGVQD (reference sequence). The ends lost 0 bases at V and 6 bases at J; junction bases unmatched: 7. CDR3 DNA: TGCGCCAGCAGTGAGTCAAGCCCAGCGGGGGGGCCCGGGGAGCTGTTTTTT. Its protein is CASSESSPAGGPGELFF.

The chain uses TRBV11-2 and TRBJ2-1; TRBD2 aligns across 7 bases. Trimming cost V 0 bases and J 2 bases; bases outside gene matches: 4. Germline CDR1 reads SGHAT; CDR2 reads FQNNGV. The CDR3 spans 16 residues. The CDR3 DNA reads as TGTGCCAGCAGCTTAGATCTAGGACTAGCCTACAATGAGCAGTTCTTC. Its translation is CASSLDLGLAYNEQFF.

The sample holds a few counts of this clone. This sequence joins TRBV28 and TRBJ2-3; 10 positions agree with TRBD2. J lost 0 bases, V lost 5 bases, and 8 bases had no gene match. Per the germline V gene, CDR1 is MDHEN and CDR2 is SYDVKM. The CDR3 totals 17 residues. CDR3 DNA sequence: TGTGCCAGCAGTCAGGGACTAGCGTACACTAGCACAGATACGCAGTATTTT. Its translation is CASSQGLAYTSTDTQYF. The variable domain in full, completed from reference TRBV28 and TRBJ2-3, reads DVKVTQSSRYLVKRTGEKVFLECVQDMDHENMFWYRQDPGLGLRLIYFSYDVKMKEKGDIPEGYSVSREKKERFSLILESASTNQTSMYLCASSQGLAYTSTDTQYFGPGTRLTVL.

The chain links TRBV5-1 to TRBJ2-1; 14 nucleotides line up with TRBD2. This CDR3 spans 15 amino acids. Germline CDR1 reads SGHRS; CDR2 reads YFSETQ. J lost 1 base, V lost 7 bases, and 1 base had no gene match. Written as DNA, the CDR3 is TGCGCCAGCCGACTAGCGGGGGGGTCCTACAATGAGCAGTTCTTC. It specifies CASRLAGGSYNEQFF.

This chain links TRBV3-1 (or the pseudogene TRBV3-2) with TRBJ2-1; tentatively, D is TRBD2 (7 bases). The CDR3 has 15 amino acids. Per the germline V gene, CDR1 is LGHDT and CDR2 is YNNKEL (reference sequence). Trimming stripped 4 bases from V and 7 bases from J, with 17 bases between. The CDR3 sequence is CASSLSEGGTNEQFF. CDR3 in DNA: TGTGCCAGCAGCCTTTCTGAGGGGGGGACGAATGAGCAGTTCTTC.

The chain employs TRBV7-2 and TRBJ1-6, with D perhaps TRBD1 (5 bases). Per germline, CDR1 SGHTA and CDR2 FQGNSA. Trimming shortened V by 6 bases and J by 9 bases, and 18 bases separated the two germline ends. The CDR3 sequence is 15 residues long. The CDR3 region is CASRFLGEGFSPLHF. The CDR3 coding sequence is TGTGCCAGCAGGTTCTTGGGGGAGGGCTTTTCACCCCTCCACTTT.

The rearrangement joins TRBV10-3 to TRBJ1-2; D not resolved. Trimming took off 10 bases at V and 0 bases at J, with 9 bases between the two ends. CDR1 is ENHRY and CDR2 is SYGVKD in the germline V gene. The CDR3 has 12 amino acids. CDR3 nucleotide sequence: TGTGCCACCTTACACACTAACTATGGCTACACCTTC. Translation gives CATLHTNYGYTF.

Remarks on this clone: A far larger clone is a single base away, which makes a read error likely. CDR3 residues: CASSEPGQLYGYIF. CDR3 in DNA: TGTGCCAGCAGTGAACCCGGACAGCTCTATGGCTACATCTTC. This chain connects TRBV2 to TRBJ1-2; D possibly corresponds to TRBD1 (6 bases). This CDR3 is built from 14 residues. Germline V CDR1 and CDR2: SNHLY, FYNNEI. Looking up the rest from reference TRBV2 and TRBJ1-2 gives the full variable domain: EPEVTQTPSHQVTQMGQEVILRCVPISNHLYFYWYRQILGQKVEFLVSFYNNEISEKSEIFDDQFSVERPDGSNFTLKIRSTKLEDSAMYFCASSEPGQLYGYIFGSGTRLTVV.

The gene calls are TRBV19 and TRBJ2-7, with 7 bases that match TRBD1. This CDR3 has 14 residues. Germline lookup yields CDR1 LNHDA and CDR2 SQIVND (reference sequence). J gave up 1 base and V 6 bases, and 6 bases lay outside the gene matches. CDR3 in amino acids: CASRQGDTSYEQYF. The CDR3 DNA sequence: TGTGCCAGTAGGCAGGGGGACACGTCCTACGAGCAGTACTTC.

This clone appeared a single time. At one end the junction does not follow the germline gene, possibly because of a read error. The chain uses TRBV11-2 and TRBJ2-1, with 8 positions matching TRBD2. Germline assignment: CDR1 SGHAT and CDR2 FQNNGV. This CDR3 spans 14 amino acids. Here the CDR3 DNA reads TGTGCCAGCAGCTTAGTATCAGCGGGAGAGTTACGGCTCTTC. This gives the protein CASSLVSAGELRLF. The whole variable domain, filled in from reference TRBV11-2 and TRBJ2-1, reads EAGVAQSPRYKIIEKRQSVAFWCNPISGHATLYWYQQILGQGPKLLIQFQNNGVVDDSQLPKDRFSAERLKGVDSTLKIQPAKLEDSAVYLCASSLVSAGELRLFGPGTRLTVL.

V and J are TRBV6-1 and TRBJ1-2; D is uncertain. The V and J ends lost 4 bases and 7 bases respectively, with 16 bases between them. The CDR3 covers 14 residues. Germline V gene sequence: CDR1 MNHNS, CDR2 SASEGT. The CDR3 DNA sequence: TGTGCCAGCAGTGCAGCACCGGGAGAGAGTGGCTACACCTTC. Amino acids: CASSAAPGESGYTF.

Many counts were recorded for this clone. A junction end diverges from the germline sequence, so it may reflect a read error. The chain recombines TRBV6-2 or TRBV6-3 with TRBJ1-5; weak D call: TRBD1 (5 bases). This CDR3 region has 15 residues. CDR1 MNHEY and CDR2 SVGEGT come from the germline V gene. In DNA form, the CDR3 reads TGTGCCAGCAGTTTACCCCAGACAGCCACCCAGCCCCTGCATTTT. It is translated as CASSLPQTATQPLHF.

This chain connects TRBV4-3 to TRBJ2-1, with 10 bases identical to TRBD2. Germline V gene data show CDR1 as LGHNA and CDR2 as YSLEER. There are 14 residues in the CDR3. The V gene end was trimmed by 3 bases and the J gene end by 4 bases; junction bases not matched to a gene: 0. The CDR3 loop is CASSQGLAYNEQFF. CDR3 bases: TGCGCCAGCAGCCAGGGACTAGCGTACAATGAGCAGTTCTTC.